A selection of T cell receptor beta chains follows, all from one sample in a study of blood T cell repertoires in COVID-19. The assay was immunoSEQ multiplex PCR, and TCRdb's table has in-frame clones only and misses some. The sample contains approximately 60,000 clones, approximately 95% of which appear only once. Material for sequencing was peripheral blood. The receptors here all came from a man aged 65 to 79 with active COVID-19. Both conserved end residues are part of each CDR3. Each record gives: clone size, V gene, CDR3 protein. Size is stated for part of the rows, as once, few or many counts, or as a class when the clone is expanded.

>once|TRBV9
CASSGAAQETQYF
>NA|TRBV10-2
CASRKEAGGSGELFF
>NA|TRBV7-9
CASSLGFSGNNSPLHF
>NA|TRBV7-6
CASSLAGGSPGELFF
>NA|TRBV9
CASSVQGLATNYGYTF
>NA|TRBV29-1
CSVRDPGVEQFF
>NA|TRBV6-2/TRBV6-3
CASSWTSGGDEQFF
>NA|TRBV12-3/TRBV12-4
CASSTRSYEQYF
>NA|TRBV6-5
CASRGAGGLNEQFF
>NA|TRBV11-2
CASSLGAQETQYF
>NA|TRBV19
CASSFAGGGGANVLTF
>NA|TRBV19
CASLGELNYGYTF
>NA|TRBV11-1
CASSLDETGRSQYF
>NA|TRBV6-5
CASSPRGTGELFF
>NA|TRBV5-1
CASSLGQGVSYEQYF
>NA|TRBV27
CASSLLFFGTGALSGYTF
>NA|TRBV18
CASSHGTGVNYGYTF
>once|TRBV5-1
CASSLPGTEAFF
>NA|TRBV5-1
CASSSGLAEETQYF
>NA|TRBV3-1/TRBV3-2
CASSQVRAVTGELFF
>NA|TRBV3-1/TRBV3-2
CASSRATGMNTEAFF
>NA|TRBV5-6
CASTGTQGSSYEQYF
>NA|TRBV5-8
CASSSSQGPLNTEAFF
>NA|TRBV19
CASSISVRNTEAFF
>NA|TRBV5-6
CASSPQFSNNSPLHF
>NA|TRBV3-1/TRBV3-2
CASSQGRGLSPLHF
>NA|TRBV12-5
CASATGVLASPLHF
>NA|TRBV12-3/TRBV12-4
CASSFSRNEQFF
>NA|TRBV19
CASRRTSGGMGGELFF
>NA|TRBV6-6
CASSQSGTGDIQYF
>NA|TRBV4-1
CASSQDWGGAQGETQYF
>NA|TRBV5-4
CASSSNTTRQFRNQPQHF
>NA|TRBV2
CASRGLSVTDTQYF
>NA|TRBV9
CASSVVGTGRYNEQFF
>once|TRBV5-1
CASRRTDNEQFF
>NA|TRBV5-1
CASSLATGNNSPLHF
>NA|TRBV2
CASSEWGAGGTYNEQFF
>NA|TRBV20-1
CSASSPSSYNEQFF
>NA|TRBV6-5
CASSYSGQRGSGYTF